The 3 T cell receptor beta chains below were found in one sample sequenced in a study of T-cell reconstitution after alpha-beta-depleted transplantation in children. Unique molecular identifiers featured in how the TCRbeta library was prepared. Each CDR3 protein is one row after TCRdb ran MiXCR on the PCR reads. The data show around 92,000 distinct CDR3 sequences, approximately 12% seen once. This specimen consisted of PBMCs from the stem cell graft donor, obtained from the stem cell graft. The receptor set was obtained from a human donor who donated a stem cell graft to a child with inherited bone marrow failure.

The V and J genes are TRBV9 and TRBJ1-1; possible D gene TRBD1, 5 bases. V was trimmed by 4 bases and J by 3 bases, leaving 16 bases between them. In germline, CDR1 is SGDLS, CDR2 YYNGEE. The CDR3 is made up of 15 amino acids. DNA for the CDR3: TGTGCCAGCAGCCGGGACTGGGGCGGTGACACTGAAGCTTTCTTT. Amino acid sequence: CASSRDWGGDTEAFF.

V usage is TRBV19 and J usage is TRBJ1-2, with TRBD1 matching 9 bases. V dropped 5 bases and J dropped 7; count of bases not matched to a gene: 8. There are 14 residues in the CDR3. Germline values: CDR1 LNHDA, CDR2 SQIVND (reference sequence). The CDR3 DNA follows: TGTGCCAGTAGTCCGGACAGGGGCATCGGTGGCTACACCTTC. This codes for CASSPDRGIGGYTF.

This clonotype was observed at least ten times. The J gene is TRBJ1-1, the V gene TRBV7-2, with D possibly matching TRBD1 (5 bases). Per germline, CDR1 SGHTA and CDR2 FQGNSA. The V end was cut by 3 bases, the J end by 3 bases, with 14 bases between. CDR3 size: 15 residues. CDR3 sequence reads: CASSFLLRGDTEAFF. Written as DNA, the CDR3 is TGTGCCAGCAGCTTCCTCCTCAGAGGGGACACTGAAGCTTTCTTT.